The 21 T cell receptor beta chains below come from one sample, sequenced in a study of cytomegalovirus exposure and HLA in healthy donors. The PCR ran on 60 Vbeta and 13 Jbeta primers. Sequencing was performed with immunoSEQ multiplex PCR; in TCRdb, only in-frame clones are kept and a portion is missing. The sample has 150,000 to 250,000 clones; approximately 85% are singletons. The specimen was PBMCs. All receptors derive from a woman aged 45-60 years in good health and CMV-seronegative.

The DNA for the CDR3 is TGTGCCAGCAGTTTATCGCGACAGGGGGGCGATGAGCAGTTCTTC. Its protein product is CASSLSRQGGDEQFF. This chain links TRBV27 with TRBJ2-1, with 9 bases lining up with TRBD1. CDR1 and CDR2 from the germline V gene are MNHEY and SMNVEV (reference sequence). This CDR3 region has 15 residues. V shed 0 bases, J shed 8 bases, and the junction held 5 bases outside the gene matches.

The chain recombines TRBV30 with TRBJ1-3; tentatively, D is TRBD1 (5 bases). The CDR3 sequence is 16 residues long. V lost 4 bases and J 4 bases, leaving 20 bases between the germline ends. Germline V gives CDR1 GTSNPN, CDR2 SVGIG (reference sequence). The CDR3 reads CAWNSGGGGYGNTIYF. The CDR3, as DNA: TGTGCCTGGAATTCGGGAGGTGGGGGTTACGGAAACACCATATATTTT.

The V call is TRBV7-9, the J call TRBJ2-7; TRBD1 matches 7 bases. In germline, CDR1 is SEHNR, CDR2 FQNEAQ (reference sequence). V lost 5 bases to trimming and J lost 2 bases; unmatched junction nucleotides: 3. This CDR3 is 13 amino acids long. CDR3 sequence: CASSQGVTYEQYF. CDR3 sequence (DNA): TGTGCCAGCAGCCAGGGGGTAACCTACGAGCAGTACTTC.

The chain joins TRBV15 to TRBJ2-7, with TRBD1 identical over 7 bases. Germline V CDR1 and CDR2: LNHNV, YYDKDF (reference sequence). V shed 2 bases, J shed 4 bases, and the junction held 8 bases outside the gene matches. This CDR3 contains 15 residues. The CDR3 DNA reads TGTGCCACCAGCAGAAGTCCCCGGGACAGTTACGAGCAGTACTTC. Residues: CATSRSPRDSYEQYF.

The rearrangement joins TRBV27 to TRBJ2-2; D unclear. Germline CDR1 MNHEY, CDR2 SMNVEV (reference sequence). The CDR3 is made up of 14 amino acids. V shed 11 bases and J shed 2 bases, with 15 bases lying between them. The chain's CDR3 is CAAARSLNTGELFF. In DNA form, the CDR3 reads TGTGCCGCCGCTCGGTCACTTAACACCGGGGAGCTGTTTTTT.

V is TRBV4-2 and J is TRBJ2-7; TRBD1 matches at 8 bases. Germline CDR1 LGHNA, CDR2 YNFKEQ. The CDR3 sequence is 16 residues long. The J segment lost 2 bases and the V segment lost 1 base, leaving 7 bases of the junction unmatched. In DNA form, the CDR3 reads TGTGCCAGCAGCCAAGTGGGACAGGCGACTCCCTACGAGCAGTACTTC. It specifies CASSQVGQATPYEQYF.

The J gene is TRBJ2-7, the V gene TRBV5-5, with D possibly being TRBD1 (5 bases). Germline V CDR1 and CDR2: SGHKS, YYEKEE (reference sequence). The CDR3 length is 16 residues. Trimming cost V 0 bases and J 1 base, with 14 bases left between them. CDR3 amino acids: CASSLVRQWISYEQYF. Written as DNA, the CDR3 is TGTGCCAGCAGCTTGGTGAGACAGTGGATATCCTACGAGCAGTACTTC.

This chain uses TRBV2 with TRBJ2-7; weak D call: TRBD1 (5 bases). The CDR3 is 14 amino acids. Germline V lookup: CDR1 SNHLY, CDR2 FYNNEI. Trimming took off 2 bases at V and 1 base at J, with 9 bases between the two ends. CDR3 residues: CASSERAGSYEQYF. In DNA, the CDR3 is TGTGCCAGCAGTGAACGGGCAGGGTCCTACGAGCAGTACTTC.

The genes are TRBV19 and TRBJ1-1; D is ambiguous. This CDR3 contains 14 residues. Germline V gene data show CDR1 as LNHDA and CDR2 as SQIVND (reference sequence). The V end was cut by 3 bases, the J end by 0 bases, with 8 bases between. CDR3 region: CASSMGGLNTEAFF. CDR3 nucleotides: TGTGCCAGTAGTATGGGAGGATTGAACACTGAAGCTTTCTTT.

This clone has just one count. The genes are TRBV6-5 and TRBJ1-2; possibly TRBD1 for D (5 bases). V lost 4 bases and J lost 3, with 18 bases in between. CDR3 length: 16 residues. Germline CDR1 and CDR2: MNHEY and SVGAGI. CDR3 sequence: CASSSRGKSSYYGYTF. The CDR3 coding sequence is TGTGCCAGCAGTTCTAGGGGAAAGTCCTCTTACTATGGCTACACCTTC.

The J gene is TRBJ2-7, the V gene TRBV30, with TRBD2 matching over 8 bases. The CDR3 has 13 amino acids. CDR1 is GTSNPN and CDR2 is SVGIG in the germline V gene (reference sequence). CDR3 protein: CAGGVAGPYEQYF. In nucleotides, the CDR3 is TGTGCGGGAGGGGTAGCGGGACCCTACGAGCAGTACTTC.

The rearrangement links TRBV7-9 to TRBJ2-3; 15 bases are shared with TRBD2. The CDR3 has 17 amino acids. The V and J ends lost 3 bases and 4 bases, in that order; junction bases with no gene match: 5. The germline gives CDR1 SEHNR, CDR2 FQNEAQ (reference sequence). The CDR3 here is CASSFGTSGRMADTQYF. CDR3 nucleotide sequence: TGTGCCAGCAGCTTCGGGACTAGCGGGAGGATGGCAGATACGCAGTATTTT.

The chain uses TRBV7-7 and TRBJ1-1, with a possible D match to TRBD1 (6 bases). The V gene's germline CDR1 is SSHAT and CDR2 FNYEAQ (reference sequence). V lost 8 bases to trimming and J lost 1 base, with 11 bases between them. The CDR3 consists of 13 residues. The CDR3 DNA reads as TGTGCCAGCTCTCAGGGACAGAACACTGAAGCTTTCTTT. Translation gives CASSQGQNTEAFF.

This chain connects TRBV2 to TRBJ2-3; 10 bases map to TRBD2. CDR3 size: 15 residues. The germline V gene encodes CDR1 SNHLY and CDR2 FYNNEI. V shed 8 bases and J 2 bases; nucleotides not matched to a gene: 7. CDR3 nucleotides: TGTGCCAGCGGGGGAGCGGGAGGGCCCACAGATACGCAGTATTTT. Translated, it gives CASGGAGGPTDTQYF.

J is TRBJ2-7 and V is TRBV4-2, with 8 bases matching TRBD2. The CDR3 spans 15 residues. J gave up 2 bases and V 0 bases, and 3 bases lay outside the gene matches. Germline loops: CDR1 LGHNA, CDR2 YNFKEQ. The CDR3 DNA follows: TGTGCCAGCAGCCAAGATCCGGGAGGGGCCTACGAGCAGTACTTC. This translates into CASSQDPGGAYEQYF.

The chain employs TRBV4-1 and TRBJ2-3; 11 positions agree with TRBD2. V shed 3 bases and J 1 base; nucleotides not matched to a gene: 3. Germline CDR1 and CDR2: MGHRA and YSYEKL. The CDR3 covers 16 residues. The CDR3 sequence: CASSQQLAGGTDTQYF. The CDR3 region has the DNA TGCGCCAGCAGCCAGCAACTAGCGGGAGGCACAGATACGCAGTATTTT.

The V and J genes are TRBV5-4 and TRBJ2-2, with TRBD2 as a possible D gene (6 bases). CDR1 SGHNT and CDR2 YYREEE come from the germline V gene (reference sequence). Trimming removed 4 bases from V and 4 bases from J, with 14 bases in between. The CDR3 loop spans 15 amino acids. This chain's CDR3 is CASSRGLLGTGELFF. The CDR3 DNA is TGTGCCAGCAGCCGAGGACTACTAGGCACCGGGGAGCTGTTTTTT.

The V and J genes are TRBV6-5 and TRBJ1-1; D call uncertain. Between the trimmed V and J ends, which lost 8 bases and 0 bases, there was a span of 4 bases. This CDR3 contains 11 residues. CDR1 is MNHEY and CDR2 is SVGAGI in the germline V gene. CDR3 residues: CASVVNTEAFF. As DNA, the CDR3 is TGTGCCAGCGTCGTGAACACTGAAGCTTTCTTT.

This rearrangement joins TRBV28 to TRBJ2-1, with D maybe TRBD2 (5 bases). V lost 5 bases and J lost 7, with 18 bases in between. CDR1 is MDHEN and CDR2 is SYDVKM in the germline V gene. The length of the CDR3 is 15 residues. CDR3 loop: CASSIPASIRNEQFF. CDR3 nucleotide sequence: TGTGCCAGCAGTATTCCCGCTAGCATTAGGAATGAGCAGTTCTTC.

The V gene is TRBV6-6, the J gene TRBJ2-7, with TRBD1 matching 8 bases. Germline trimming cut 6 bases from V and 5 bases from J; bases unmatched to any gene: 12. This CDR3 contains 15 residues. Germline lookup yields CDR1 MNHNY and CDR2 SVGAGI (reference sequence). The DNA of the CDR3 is TGTGCCAGCAGGGATCGGGACAGGCTCCGGAACGAGCAGTACTTC. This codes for CASRDRDRLRNEQYF.

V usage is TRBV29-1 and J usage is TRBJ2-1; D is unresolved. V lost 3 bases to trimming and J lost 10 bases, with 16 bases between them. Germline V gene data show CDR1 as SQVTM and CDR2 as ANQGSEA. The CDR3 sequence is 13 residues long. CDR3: CSVEYSRESEQFF. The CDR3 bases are TGCAGCGTTGAGTATTCTCGAGAAAGCGAGCAGTTCTTC.